A selection of T cell receptor beta chains follows, all from one sample in a study of OX40 agonist ivuxolimab in advanced cancers. Assay: immunoSEQ multiplex PCR; the TCRdb copy retains only in-frame clones and omits some. The table has 65,000 to 95,000 clones, approximately 84% seen once; the top ten hold around 2.1%. The sequences come from CD4+ or CD8+ T cells sorted from blood, collected in a trial of the OX40 agonist ivuxolimab. The source of these receptors is an adult with an advanced solid tumor such as melanoma, head and neck, liver or kidney cancer. Both conserved end residues are part of each CDR3. D genes are given only for firm matches. Only part of the rows carry a size: once, few, many, or a class if the clone is expanded.

d_gene	v_gene	len	j_gene	abundance	CDR3nt	CDR3aa
-	TRBV21-1	19	TRBJ2-3	-	TGTGCCAGCAGCAAGTTTGGTAAGGGCGGGGGACAGTGCACAGATACGCAGTATTTT	CASSKFGKGGGQCTDTQYF
-	TRBV30	18	TRBJ2-6	-	TGTGCCTGGAGTACAGCGACGAAGGGCCTCTCTGGGGCCAACGTCCTGACTTTC	CAWSTATKGLSGANVLTF
-	TRBV11-3	13	TRBJ1-1	-	TGTGCCAGCAGCTTGACAGTGAACACTGAAGCTTTCTTT	CASSLTVNTEAFF
-	TRBV19	15	TRBJ2-3	-	TGTGCCAGTAAGCCCCTGACTACTAGCACAGATACGCAGTATTTT	CASKPLTTSTDTQYF
-	TRBV7-2	16	TRBJ2-3	-	TGTGCCAGCAGGATTGGGGGGGCAGGGTTGTCAGATACGCAGTATTTT	CASRIGGAGLSDTQYF
-	TRBV6-6	14	TRBJ1-5	once	TGTGCCAGCAGCCGGACAGCAGCAGTGGAGCCCCAGCATTTT	CASSRTAAVEPQHF
-	TRBV5-4	15	TRBJ1-2	-	TGTGCCAGCAGCTTGCAATCTGGGGGCACCTATGGCTACACCTTC	CASSLQSGGTYGYTF
-	TRBV19	14	TRBJ1-2	-	TGTGCCAGTAGCTCAATAGCAGTGTCCTATGGCTACACCTTC	CASSSIAVSYGYTF
-	TRBV29-1	13	TRBJ2-7	-	TGCAGCGTGATACCGGGAAACCCTGTACAGCAGTACTTC	CSVIPGNPVQQYF
-	TRBV21-1	16	TRBJ2-2	-	TGTGCCAGCAGCAAAGAGGGGAGGACATCTCCCGGGGAGCTGTTTTTT	CASSKEGRTSPGELFF
-	TRBV4-3	13	TRBJ2-7	-	TGCGCCAGCAGCCAAGATGGTGGGGGCGAGCAGTACTTC	CASSQDGGGEQYF
-	TRBV9	14	TRBJ2-7	-	TGTGCCAGCAGCGTAGGAACTAGCCCCCGCGAGCAGTACTTC	CASSVGTSPREQYF
-	TRBV5-1	14	TRBJ2-6	-	TGCGCCAGCAGCTTCGGACCTGGGGCCAACGTCCTGACTTTC	CASSFGPGANVLTF